The 14 T cell receptor beta chains in this list originate from one sample, sequenced in a study of T cell clones after liver transplantation. Libraries were prepared by immunoSEQ multiplex PCR; TCRdb keeps only in-frame clonotypes and omits some of them. The sample gives around 110,000 clones, 90% of which show up once; 0.65% to 0.85% is in the top ten. The material sequenced was CD4+ T cells from blood, taken 12 months after liver transplant. All receptors derive from a human patient who received a liver transplant. Some of these T cells may belong to the graft donor.

The chain combines TRBV29-1 with TRBJ2-5, with 12 nucleotides matching TRBD2. V lost 0 bases, J lost 5 bases, and 10 bases stayed unmatched. The length of the CDR3 is 17 residues. CDR1 and CDR2 (germline): SQVTM, ANQGSEA. The CDR3 region is CSVEDGGLAGGPETQYF. CDR3 sequence (DNA): TGCAGCGTTGAAGACGGTGGGCTAGCGGGAGGGCCGGAGACCCAGTACTTC.

V usage is TRBV5-1 and J usage is TRBJ2-7; a possible D gene is TRBD2 (5 bases). The V and J ends lost 3 bases and 4 bases respectively, with 14 bases between them. Germline-derived CDR1 and CDR2 are SGHRS and YFSETQ. The CDR3 totals 14 residues. The CDR3 loop is CASSSRDILYEQYF. The DNA of the CDR3 is TGCGCCAGCAGCTCCCGGGATATTCTTTACGAGCAGTACTTC.

The chain links TRBV11-3 to TRBJ1-3; D remains unclear. V lost 4 bases and J 0 bases, leaving 13 bases between the germline ends. The CDR3 has 16 amino acids. Germline loops: CDR1 SGHNT, CDR2 YENEEA. CDR3 sequence (DNA): TGTGCCAGCAGCTCGGCCAGCTCCTACTCTGGAAACACCATATATTTT. This sequence encodes CASSSASSYSGNTIYF.

The V call is TRBV28, the J call TRBJ2-4; TRBD1 aligns across 7 bases. J lost 0 bases, V lost 4 bases, and 24 bases had no gene match. This CDR3 has 22 amino acids. Germline assignment: CDR1 MDHEN and CDR2 SYDVKM. This CDR3 is CASSSYTPRDSRSFIAKNIQYF. The CDR3, as DNA: TGTGCCAGCAGTTCGTATACCCCCAGGGACAGTAGGTCCTTTATAGCCAAAAACATTCAGTACTTC.

V usage is TRBV29-1 and J usage is TRBJ1-5; D is possibly TRBD1 (5 bases). The V end was cut by 4 bases, the J end by 4 bases, with 11 bases between. Germline V gene data show CDR1 as SQVTM and CDR2 as ANQGSEA. CDR3 length equals 13 residues. In nucleotides, the CDR3 is TGCAGCGTTGGGGAAGGGGTAAATCAGCCCCAGCATTTT. Its protein product is CSVGEGVNQPQHF.

In this sample, this clone turned up a few times. This chain links TRBV5-1 with TRBJ1-2, with D possibly being TRBD1 (5 bases). Germline loops: CDR1 SGHRS, CDR2 YFSETQ. Trimming removed 4 bases at V and 6 bases at J, with 13 bases between. The CDR3 totals 13 residues. The CDR3 sequence: CASSRPGTDGYTF. DNA of the CDR3: TGCGCCAGCAGCAGGCCCGGGACGGATGGCTACACCTTC.

The chain combines TRBV11-2 with TRBJ1-2; TRBD1 matches at 9 bases. V shed 4 bases, J shed 2 bases, and the junction held 8 bases outside the gene matches. Germline CDR1 reads SGHAT; CDR2 reads FQNNGV. This CDR3 region has 16 residues. This CDR3 reads CASSSRVGTGNYGYTF. The CDR3 bases are TGTGCCAGCAGCTCAAGAGTCGGGACAGGGAACTATGGCTACACCTTC. Filled out from reference TRBV11-2 and TRBJ1-2, the complete variable domain reads EAGVAQSPRYKIIEKRQSVAFWCNPISGHATLYWYQQILGQGPKLLIQFQNNGVVDDSQLPKDRFSAERLKGVDSTLKIQPAKLEDSAVYLCASSSRVGTGNYGYTFGSGTRLTVV.

The chain's CDR3 is CAIKALADHNEQFF. The CDR3 nucleotides read TGTGCCATCAAGGCCCTAGCGGATCACAATGAGCAGTTCTTC. The chain couples TRBV10-3 to TRBJ2-1; TRBD2 aligns across 7 bases. With V trimmed by 7 bases and J by 5 bases, 8 bases remained unmatched. Germline V gene lookup returns CDR1 ENHRY and CDR2 SYGVKD. This CDR3 has 14 residues.

V gene TRBV20-1 combines with J gene TRBJ1-3, with a tentative D call TRBD1 (6 bases). V dropped 5 bases and J dropped 9 bases, with 11 bases sitting between them. There are 11 residues in the CDR3. Germline CDR1 is DFQATT and CDR2 is SNEGSKA (reference sequence). Here the CDR3 reads CSARGAGTIYF. The CDR3 DNA follows: TGCAGTGCTCGGGGGGCGGGCACCATATATTTT.

This clone was counted once. The gene calls are TRBV5-6 and TRBJ1-1; 8 bases align to TRBD1. V trimming: 1 base; J trimming: 1 base; junction bases outside the gene matches: 6. This CDR3 region has 16 residues. CDR1 is SGHDT and CDR2 is YYEEEE in the germline V gene. CDR3: CASSLWGTGKNTEAFF. The CDR3 nucleotides read TGTGCCAGCAGCTTGTGGGGGACAGGAAAGAACACTGAAGCTTTCTTT.

The genes are TRBV4-3 and TRBJ1-1; D gene ambiguous. V lost 0 bases to trimming and J lost 0 bases, with 11 bases between them. Germline lookup yields CDR1 LGHNA and CDR2 YSLEER. This CDR3 spans 16 amino acids. The CDR3 region has the DNA TGCGCCAGCAGCCAAGATCATCCGATCATGAACACTGAAGCTTTCTTT. Translation: CASSQDHPIMNTEAFF.

The chain joins TRBV9 to TRBJ1-3; tentatively, D is TRBD1 (6 bases). The germline gives CDR1 SGDLS, CDR2 YYNGEE. The CDR3 is made up of 14 amino acids. The V end lost 0 bases, the J end lost 3 bases, and 7 bases lay between the germline ends. The DNA for the CDR3 is TGTGCCAGCAGCGTAGCCAGGGGTGGAAACACCATATATTTT. It encodes CASSVARGGNTIYF. Complete variable domain (other parts from reference TRBV9 and TRBJ1-3): DSGVTQTPKHLITATGQRVTLRCSPRSGDLSVYWYQQSLDQGLQFLIQYYNGEERAKGNILERFSAQQFPDLHSELNLSSLELGDSALYFCASSVARGGNTIYFGEGSWLTVV.

This clone turned up a few times. The chain is built from TRBV18 and TRBJ1-3; D uncertain. Germline CDR1 is KGHSH and CDR2 is LQKENI. This CDR3 comprises 15 residues. Trimming left V 2 bases short and J 0 bases short, with 8 bases between. CDR3 in DNA: TGTGCCAGCTCACCATCCGACAACTCTGGAAACACCATATATTTT. Amino acids: CASSPSDNSGNTIYF.

The J gene is TRBJ1-5, the V gene TRBV5-1, with a possible D match to TRBD1 (6 bases). CDR1 SGHRS and CDR2 YFSETQ come from the germline V gene. The CDR3 is 14 amino acids. V was clipped by 5 bases and J by 3 bases, with 12 bases between them. CDR3 residues: CASRTNRANQPQHF. In DNA, the CDR3 is TGCGCCAGCAGAACCAACAGGGCCAATCAGCCCCAGCATTTT.